This TCR beta chain was observed in a study of blood T cells in healthy people across ages. Per germline, CDR1 MNHEY and CDR2 SMNVEV (reference sequence). The CDR3 length is 14 residues. Trimming pared 2 bases from V and 8 bases from J, leaving 16 bases between. A second PCR, run for about 7 to 11 cycles, used a sample-barcoded 5' primer plus a J-beta primer mix. From the 5' RACE reads, TCRdb called clonotypes with MiXCR, one entry per CDR3 protein. The sample holds more than 700,000 distinct CDR3 sequences, 53% seen once. This clonotype was counted a few times. The TCR was taken from a man older than 75 in good health. The sequenced sample consisted of blood. The chain carries TRBV27 and TRBJ2-7; D possibly corresponds to TRBD1 (5 bases). CDR3 sequence: CASSLRGLQGKQYF. The CDR3 DNA sequence: TGTGCCAGCAGTTTAAGGGGCCTCCAGGGTAAGCAGTACTTC.